This T cell receptor beta chain was sequenced during a study of human T cells and chemical hapten exposure. Study results and caveats: The count of PT1 expanded TCRs correlated positively with patch test score. Because they had alopecia, donors may respond immunologically unlike healthy people.

The germline V and J ends were trimmed by 2 bases and 0 bases, with 11 bases remaining between them. This CDR3 has 15 residues. Germline V gene sequence: CDR1 LGHNA, CDR2 YNFKEQ. A single record per CDR3 protein comes from TCRdb applying MiXCR to the RACE reads. This table has approximately 72,000 distinct CDR3 sequences, approximately 12% appearing once. This clonotype has ten or more counts. Antigen: not known. Noted time point: patch test 3, about 24 weeks after DPC sensitization. Treatment noted: therapeutic diphenylcyclopropenone sensitization with weekly scalp DPC. Sample: whole blood, taken in connection with sensitization to the hapten diphenylcyclopropenone (DPC). This clonotype was obtained from a woman between 45 and 65 years old with alopecia areata. Some clones in this sample may be carry-over from other donors' samples. The gene calls are TRBV4-2 and TRBJ2-7; D is possibly TRBD1 (5 bases). In DNA form, the CDR3 reads TGTGCCAGCAGCCAACCCTCAGGGTCCTCCTACGAGCAGTACTTC. It is translated as CASSQPSGSSYEQYF.